This T cell receptor (beta chain) was identified during a study of cytomegalovirus exposure and HLA in healthy donors. Study at large: From donors who were HLA-typed, an early data release held 70 million to 90 million unique TCRs.

Amplification used 60 Vbeta primers and 13 Jbeta primers. Assay used: immunoSEQ multiplex PCR; TCRdb lists only in-frame clones, some missing. The sample carries tens of thousands of clones, about 80% recorded once. Sequenced input: PBMCs. The origin of this receptor is a man between 50 and 59 years old in good health and CMV-seronegative.

DNA for the CDR3: TGTGCCAGCAGTGAAAGACCTGGGGGACATGGTGAAGCTTTCTTT. This codes for CASSERPGGHGEAFF. This chain connects TRBV6-1 to TRBJ1-1, with D maybe TRBD1 (6 bases). Germline V CDR1 and CDR2: MNHNS, SASEGT. The CDR3 loop spans 15 amino acids. Trimming shortened V by 2 bases and J by 7 bases, and 17 bases separated the two germline ends.